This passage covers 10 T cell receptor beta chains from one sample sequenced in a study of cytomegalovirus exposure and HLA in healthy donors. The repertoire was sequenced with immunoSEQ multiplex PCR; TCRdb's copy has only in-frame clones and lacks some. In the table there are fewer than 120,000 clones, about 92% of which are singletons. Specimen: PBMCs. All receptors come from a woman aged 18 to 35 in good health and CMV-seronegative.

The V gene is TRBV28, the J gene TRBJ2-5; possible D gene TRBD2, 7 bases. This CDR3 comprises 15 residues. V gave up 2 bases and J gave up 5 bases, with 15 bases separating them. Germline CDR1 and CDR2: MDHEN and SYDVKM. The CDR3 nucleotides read TGTGCCAGCAGTTTACGACTAGAGGGGGGGGAGACCCAGTACTTC. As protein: CASSLRLEGGETQYF.

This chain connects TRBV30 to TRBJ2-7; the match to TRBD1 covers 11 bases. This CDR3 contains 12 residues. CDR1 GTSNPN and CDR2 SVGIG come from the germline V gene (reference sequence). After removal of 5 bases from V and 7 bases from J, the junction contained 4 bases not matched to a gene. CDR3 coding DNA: TGTGCCTGGGCCGGGACAGGGGGGGAGCAGTACTTC. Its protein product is CAWAGTGGEQYF.

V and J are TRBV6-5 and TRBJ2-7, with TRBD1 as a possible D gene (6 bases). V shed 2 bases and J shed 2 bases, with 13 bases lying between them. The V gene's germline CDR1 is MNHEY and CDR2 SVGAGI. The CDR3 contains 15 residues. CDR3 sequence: CASSYRGGATYEQYF. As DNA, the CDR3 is TGTGCCAGCAGTTACCGAGGGGGAGCTACCTACGAGCAGTACTTC.

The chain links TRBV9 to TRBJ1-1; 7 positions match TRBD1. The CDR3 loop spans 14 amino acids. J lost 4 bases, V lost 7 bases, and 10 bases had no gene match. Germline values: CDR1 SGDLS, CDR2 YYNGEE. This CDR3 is CASFIGQESTEAFF. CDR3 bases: TGTGCCAGCTTTATTGGACAGGAGAGCACTGAAGCTTTCTTT.

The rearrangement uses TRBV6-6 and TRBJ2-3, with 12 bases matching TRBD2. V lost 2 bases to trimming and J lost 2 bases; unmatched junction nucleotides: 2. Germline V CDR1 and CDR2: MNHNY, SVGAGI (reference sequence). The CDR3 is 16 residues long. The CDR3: CASSYGLAGNTDTQYF. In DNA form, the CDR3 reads TGTGCCAGCAGTTACGGACTAGCGGGGAACACAGATACGCAGTATTTT.

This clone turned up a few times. The CDR3 region has the DNA TGCGCCAGCAGCCAAGATGGGCAGGGGTTGGGACAGCCCCAGCATTTT. Protein sequence: CASSQDGQGLGQPQHF. The chain joins TRBV4-1 to TRBJ1-5; tentative D call: TRBD1 (6 bases). V was cut by 0 bases and J by 7 bases, with 16 bases left in between. Germline V lookup: CDR1 MGHRA, CDR2 YSYEKL. The CDR3 has 16 amino acids.

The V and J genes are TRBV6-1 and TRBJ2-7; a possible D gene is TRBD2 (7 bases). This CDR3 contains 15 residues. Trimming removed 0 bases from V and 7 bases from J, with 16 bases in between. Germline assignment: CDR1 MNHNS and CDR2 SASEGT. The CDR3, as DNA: TGTGCCAGCAGTGAAGCGGTGGGGGGGGGCTCTGAGCAGTACTTC. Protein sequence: CASSEAVGGGSEQYF.

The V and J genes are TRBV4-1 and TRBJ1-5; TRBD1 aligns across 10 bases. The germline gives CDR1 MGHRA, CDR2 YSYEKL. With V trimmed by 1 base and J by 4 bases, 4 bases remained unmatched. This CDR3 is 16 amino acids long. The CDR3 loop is CASSQAPGQGNQPQHF. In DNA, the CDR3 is TGCGCCAGCAGCCAAGCTCCGGGACAGGGGAATCAGCCCCAGCATTTT.

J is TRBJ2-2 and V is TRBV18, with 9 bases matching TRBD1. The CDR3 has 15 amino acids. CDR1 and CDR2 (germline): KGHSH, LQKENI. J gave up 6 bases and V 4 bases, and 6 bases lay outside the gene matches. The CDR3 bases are TGTGCCAGCTCACACGAAGGACAGGGGTCCGGGGAGCTGTTTTTT. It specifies CASSHEGQGSGELFF.

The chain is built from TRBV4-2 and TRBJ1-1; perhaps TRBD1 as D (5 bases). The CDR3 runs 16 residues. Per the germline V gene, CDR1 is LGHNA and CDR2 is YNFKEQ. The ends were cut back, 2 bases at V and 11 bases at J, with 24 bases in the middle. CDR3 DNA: TGTGCCAGCAGCCAACCCTCGGGGGACTTAGGCACTCAGGCTTTCTTT. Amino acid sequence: CASSQPSGDLGTQAFF.